This T cell receptor (beta chain) was profiled in a study of T-cell reconstitution after alpha-beta-depleted transplantation in children. Unique molecular identifiers were incorporated when the TCRbeta library was constructed. TCRdb processed the PCR reads anew with MiXCR; each CDR3 protein has one entry. The profile shows hundreds of thousands of distinct CDR3 sequences, around 13% of them singletons. The CDR3 runs to 15 residues. CDR1 is MRHNA and CDR2 is SNTAGT in the germline V gene. After removal of 3 bases from V and 3 bases from J, the junction contained 3 bases not matched to a gene. This clonotype showed up many times.

V and J are TRBV6-4 and TRBJ2-3, with 10 positions matching TRBD2. This clonotype originated in a girl aged 2 to 10 with congenital amegakaryocytic thrombocytopenia, due to receive a stem cell transplant. This specimen was PBMCs, taken before TCRalphabeta/CD19-depleted stem cell transplant. The CDR3: CASSEGLARTDTQYF. The DNA of the CDR3 is TGTGCCAGCAGTGAGGGACTAGCGCGGACAGATACGCAGTATTTT.